What follows describes a single T cell receptor (beta chain). Its cognate antigen is unknown. The CDR3 extends over 12 amino acids. The trim removed 5 bases at V and 7 bases at J, leaving 4 bases unmatched. Germline CDR1 reads SQVTM; CDR2 reads ANQGSEA. The data were produced by immunoSEQ multiplex PCR, yet TCRdb's version contains in-frame clones alone and is incomplete. Of roughly 150,000 clones in the sample, about 85% are singletons; the top ten hold about 4.4%. The data derive from a study of lymphopenia after photon versus proton radiotherapy. Study outcomes and limitations: Authors raise, but do not show, better survival with proton therapy. Oligoclonal CD8+ Temra expansion after nadir drove photon patients' diversity drop. Post-nadir TCR diversity decline inversely tracked overall survival among those who died.

The sequence was collected from a man between 50 and 59 years old with gastric cancer. The chain has TRBV29-1 and TRBJ2-7; 11 positions match TRBD2. This material consisted of peripheral blood, taken from a patient treated with photon-based radiotherapy. The CDR3 nucleotides read TGCAGCGTTTTAGCGGGAGGGAGGGAGCAGTACTTC. Protein sequence: CSVLAGGREQYF.